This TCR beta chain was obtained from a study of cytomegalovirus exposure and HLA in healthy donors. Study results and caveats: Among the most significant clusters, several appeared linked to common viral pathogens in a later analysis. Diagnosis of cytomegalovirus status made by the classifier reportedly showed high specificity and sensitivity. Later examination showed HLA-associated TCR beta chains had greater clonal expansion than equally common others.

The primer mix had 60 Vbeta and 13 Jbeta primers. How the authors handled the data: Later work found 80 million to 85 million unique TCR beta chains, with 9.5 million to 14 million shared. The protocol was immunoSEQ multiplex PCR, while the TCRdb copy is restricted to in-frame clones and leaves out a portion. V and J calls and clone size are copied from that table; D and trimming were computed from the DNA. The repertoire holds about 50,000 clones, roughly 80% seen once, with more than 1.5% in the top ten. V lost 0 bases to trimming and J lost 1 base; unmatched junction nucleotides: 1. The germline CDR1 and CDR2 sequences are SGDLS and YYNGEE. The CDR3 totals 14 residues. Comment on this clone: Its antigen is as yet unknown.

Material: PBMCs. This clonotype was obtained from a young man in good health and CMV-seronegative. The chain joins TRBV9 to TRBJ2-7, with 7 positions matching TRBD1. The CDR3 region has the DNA TGTGCCAGCAGCGTAGGGGACAGATCCTACGAGCAGTACTTC. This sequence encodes CASSVGDRSYEQYF.